Each of the 22 T cell receptor beta chains below was sequenced from the same sample in a study of blood T cell repertoires in COVID-19 (TCRdb year 2020). Library prep was done by the immunoSEQ multiplex PCR assay. TCRdb limited this immuneACCESS table to in-frame rearrangements with V and J called. A share of clones is missing; checked studies link under half to unresolved V genes, and the rest is unexplained. This sample lists some 150,000 clones; 75% to 85% were detected once. The ten most abundant clones make up approximately 16% of the sample. Material: PBMCs or T cells enriched from blood (not recorded which). The source of these receptors is a man in his forties or fifties who had recovered from COVID-19.

The chain combines TRBV7-9 with TRBJ1-2; possible D gene TRBD1, 5 bases. V was shortened by 6 bases and J by 3 bases, with 17 bases between the two germline ends. This CDR3 comprises 15 residues. Germline assignment: CDR1 SEHNR and CDR2 FQNEAQ (reference sequence). Here the CDR3 reads CASSGETGGDYGYTF. The CDR3 DNA reads TGTGCCAGCAGTGGGGAAACAGGAGGGGACTATGGCTACACCTTC.

The chain employs TRBV19 and TRBJ1-6, with 7 nucleotides matching TRBD1. The CDR3 is made up of 18 amino acids. V shed 3 bases, J shed 0 bases, and the junction held 8 bases outside the gene matches. Germline-derived CDR1 and CDR2 are LNHDA and SQIVND (reference sequence). The CDR3 is CASSIRPQGSSYNSPLHF. The CDR3 DNA is TGTGCCAGTAGTATTCGACCACAGGGGAGCTCCTATAATTCACCCCTCCACTTT. Combining the CDR3 with reference TRBV19 and TRBJ1-6 gives the whole variable domain DGGITQSPKYLFRKEGQNVTLSCEQNLNHDAMYWYRQDPGQGLRLIYYSQIVNDFQKGDIAEGYSVSREKKESFPLTVTSAQKNPTAFYLCASSIRPQGSSYNSPLHFGNGTRLTVT.

The chain carries TRBV3-1 (or the pseudogene TRBV3-2) and TRBJ1-1, with D perhaps matching TRBD1 (5 bases). Between the trimmed V and J ends, which lost 0 bases and 2 bases, there was a span of 10 bases. This CDR3 is built from 15 residues. CDR1 is LGHDT and CDR2 is YNNKEL in the germline V gene (reference sequence). The CDR3 region has the DNA TGTGCCAGCAGCCAAGACGGGGGTTCTAACACTGAAGCTTTCTTT. It translates to CASSQDGGSNTEAFF.

V usage is TRBV24-1 and J usage is TRBJ1-5, with D possibly TRBD1 on 6 matching bases. The V gene lost 3 bases and the J gene lost 2 bases, with 10 bases spanning the gap. The CDR3 extends over 15 amino acids. CDR1 is KGHDR and CDR2 is SFDVKD in the germline V gene. The CDR3 region has the DNA TGTGCCACCAGTGATCACCACAGGGGCAATCAGCCCCAGCATTTT. This translates into CATSDHHRGNQPQHF.

Concerning this clone: The same CDR3 is also encoded by other DNA sequences in this sample. The chain joins TRBV2 to TRBJ1-1; D is unresolved. Germline CDR1 and CDR2: SNHLY and FYNNEI. Trimming cost V 3 bases and J 1 base, with 6 bases left between them. This CDR3 region has 13 residues. CDR3 in amino acids: CASSDRWNTEAFF. CDR3 DNA: TGTGCCAGCAGTGACAGATGGAACACTGAAGCTTTCTTT.

This chain connects TRBV6-1 to TRBJ1-6, with TRBD1 identical over 7 bases. CDR1 and CDR2 (germline): MNHNS, SASEGT. Trimming cost V 1 base and J 6 bases; bases outside gene matches: 3. The CDR3 totals 15 residues. The DNA of the CDR3 is TGTGCCAGCAGTGAAGTAGACAGGGTTAATTCACCCCTCCACTTT. It encodes CASSEVDRVNSPLHF.

The chain has TRBV5-4 and TRBJ1-2; 9 bases agree with TRBD1. The CDR3 is 15 amino acids. Germline-derived CDR1 and CDR2 are SGHNT and YYREEE (reference sequence). With 5 bases clipped from V and 4 bases from J, the junction kept 9 bases outside the gene matches. The CDR3 here is CASSSLTGGFYGYTF. The CDR3 DNA follows: TGTGCCAGCAGTTCTCTGACAGGGGGTTTCTATGGCTACACCTTC.

The chain recombines TRBV24-1 with TRBJ2-5; 8 bases match TRBD2. Germline V lookup: CDR1 KGHDR, CDR2 SFDVKD. V lost 6 bases and J lost 2; bases outside the gene matches: 7. The CDR3 sequence is 15 residues long. This CDR3 is CATSLSSGGQETQYF. In nucleotides, the CDR3 is TGTGCCACCAGTCTCTCAAGCGGGGGTCAAGAGACCCAGTACTTC.

This chain joins TRBV21-1 and TRBJ2-2; the table's D call TRBD1 went unverified against the DNA. TRBV21-1 is a documented pseudogene. This CDR3 is 15 amino acids long. CDR3 sequence reads: CASSKGQGAVGELFF. DNA for the CDR3: TGTGCCAGCAGCAAAGGACAGGGGGCGGTCGGGGAGCTGTTTTTT.

CDR3 nucleotides: TGCGCCAGCAGCCTCCGGGACTCACAAGAGACCCAGTACTTC. It specifies CASSLRDSQETQYF. The V gene is TRBV5-1, the J gene TRBJ2-5; tentatively, D is TRBD2 (6 bases). Between the trimmed V and J ends, which lost 4 bases and 2 bases, there was a span of 12 bases. The CDR3 extends over 14 amino acids. CDR1 is SGHRS and CDR2 is YFSETQ in the germline V gene.

CDR3 DNA: TGTGCCAGCAAGTTAAGCGACCTTCGATATAGCAATCAGCCCCAGCATTTT. Amino acid sequence: CASKLSDLRYSNQPQHF. V and J are TRBV28 and TRBJ1-5; no clear D gene. Per the germline V gene, CDR1 is MDHEN and CDR2 is SYDVKM. With 7 bases removed from V and 0 bases from J, the gap between germline ends came to 19 bases. CDR3 size: 17 residues. Complete variable domain (other parts from reference TRBV28 and TRBJ1-5): DVKVTQSSRYLVKRTGEKVFLECVQDMDHENMFWYRQDPGLGLRLIYFSYDVKMKEKGDIPEGYSVSREKKERFSLILESASTNQTSMYLCASKLSDLRYSNQPQHFGDGTRLSIL.

The chain couples TRBV30 to TRBJ1-2; the D is unclear. Looked up from germline, CDR1 is GTSNPN and CDR2 is SVGIG (reference sequence). V dropped 4 bases and J dropped 6 bases, with 15 bases sitting between them. The CDR3 consists of 13 residues. The CDR3 is CAWKKRAVDGYTF. Here the CDR3 DNA reads TGTGCCTGGAAGAAGAGGGCGGTGGATGGCTACACCTTC.

The chain recombines TRBV9 with TRBJ1-1; 12 bases agree with TRBD1. The trim removed 0 bases at V and 4 bases at J, leaving 4 bases unmatched. The CDR3 spans 16 residues. Germline V lookup: CDR1 SGDLS, CDR2 YYNGEE. The CDR3 bases are TGTGCCAGCAGCGTAGGGGGACAGGGGGCTTTCACTGAAGCTTTCTTT. Its protein is CASSVGGQGAFTEAFF.

This chain uses TRBV7-9 with TRBJ2-1; 7 nucleotides match TRBD1. The CDR3 extends over 14 amino acids. The germline gives CDR1 SEHNR, CDR2 FQNEAQ (reference sequence). Germline trimming cut 4 bases from V and 7 bases from J; bases unmatched to any gene: 7. CDR3 nucleotides: TGTGCCAGCAGCTCTTGGACAGGCCTGAATGAGCAGTTCTTC. This translates into CASSSWTGLNEQFF.

The chain links TRBV19 to TRBJ1-2; tentatively, D is TRBD1 (6 bases). Trimming removed 4 bases from V and 0 bases from J, with 12 bases in between. Per the germline V gene, CDR1 is LNHDA and CDR2 is SQIVND (reference sequence). The CDR3 is 15 amino acids. Here the CDR3 reads CASSRGRGSNYGYTF. Written as DNA, the CDR3 is TGTGCCAGTAGTAGGGGGAGGGGGTCTAACTATGGCTACACCTTC.

The chain is built from TRBV5-8 and TRBJ2-5; D call uncertain. V lost 0 bases and J 2 bases, leaving 14 bases between the germline ends. Germline V gives CDR1 SGHTS, CDR2 YDEGEE. The CDR3 contains 16 residues. For the CDR3, the DNA is TGTGCCAGCAGCTTGGCCTCTCACTCGATACAAGAGACCCAGTACTTC. Translating gives CASSLASHSIQETQYF.

This rearrangement joins TRBV7-2 to TRBJ1-4, with a weak D call TRBD1 (6 bases). Trimming stripped 1 base from V and 0 bases from J, with 18 bases between. Per germline, CDR1 SGHTA and CDR2 FQGNSA. The CDR3 has 19 residues. The CDR3 spells CASSLDGIGTLTTNEKLFF. The CDR3 DNA is TGTGCCAGCAGCTTAGATGGGATTGGGACACTCACAACTAATGAAAAACTGTTTTTT.

CDR3 DNA: TGTGCCAGCAGTCTTACCAGGGGAACATATGGCTACACCTTC. Amino acid sequence: CASSLTRGTYGYTF. V and J are TRBV27 and TRBJ1-2, with D possibly TRBD1 on 6 matching bases. The germline V and J ends were trimmed by 5 bases and 5 bases, with 15 bases remaining between them. From germline, CDR1 is MNHEY and CDR2 SMNVEV (reference sequence). CDR3 length equals 14 residues.

This clone was observed at least ten times. The chain employs TRBV6-5 and TRBJ2-7; 9 nucleotides agree with TRBD2. J gave up 2 bases and V 6 bases, and 8 bases lay outside the gene matches. This CDR3 is 15 amino acids long. The germline gives CDR1 MNHEY, CDR2 SVGAGI. CDR3 bases: TGTGCCAGCAGAAAAGGGGCTAGCGGGGCCTACGAGCAGTACTTC. As protein: CASRKGASGAYEQYF.

The V call is TRBV2, the J call TRBJ2-5; 13 positions match TRBD2. Trimming cost V 5 bases and J 6 bases; bases outside gene matches: 9. Germline lookup yields CDR1 SNHLY and CDR2 FYNNEI. This CDR3 is 16 amino acids long. CDR3 in DNA: TGTGCCAGCAGTCTCCAACCGACTAGCGGGGGGAAGACCCAGTACTTC. This encodes CASSLQPTSGGKTQYF.

This sequence joins TRBV18 and TRBJ2-3, with 9 bases identical to TRBD2. The CDR3 has 20 residues. Germline V CDR1 and CDR2: KGHSH, LQKENI. The V and J ends lost 6 bases and 0 bases, in that order; junction bases with no gene match: 19. DNA for the CDR3: TGTGCCAGCTCTCCCTCACTGGGCGGGGGGGCAGAGGCTAGCACAGATACGCAGTATTTT. It specifies CASSPSLGGGAEASTDTQYF.

V gene TRBV9 combines with J gene TRBJ1-4; TRBD1 might be the D (6 bases). CDR1 is SGDLS and CDR2 is YYNGEE in the germline V gene. V lost 3 bases and J lost 3, with 9 bases in between. This CDR3 has 14 amino acids. The CDR3 is CASSGHRANEKLFF. DNA of the CDR3: TGTGCCAGCAGCGGGCACAGGGCTAATGAAAAACTGTTTTTT.